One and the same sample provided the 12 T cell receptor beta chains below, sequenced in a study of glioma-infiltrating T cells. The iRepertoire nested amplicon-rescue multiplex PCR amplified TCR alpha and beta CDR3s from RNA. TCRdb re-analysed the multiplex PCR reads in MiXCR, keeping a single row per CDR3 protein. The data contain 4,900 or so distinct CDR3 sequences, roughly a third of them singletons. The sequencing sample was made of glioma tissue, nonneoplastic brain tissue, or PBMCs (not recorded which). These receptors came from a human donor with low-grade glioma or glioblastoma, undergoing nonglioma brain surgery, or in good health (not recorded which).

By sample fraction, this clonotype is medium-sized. The CDR3 region has the DNA TGCGCCAGCAGCCAAGATTCGTTGAACACTGAAGCTTTCTTT. Translation gives CASSQDSLNTEAFF. The chain has TRBV4-1 and TRBJ1-1; no definite D call. Per germline, CDR1 MGHRA and CDR2 YSYEKL. The CDR3 sequence is 14 residues long. Trimming took off 0 bases at V and 0 bases at J, with 5 bases between the two ends.

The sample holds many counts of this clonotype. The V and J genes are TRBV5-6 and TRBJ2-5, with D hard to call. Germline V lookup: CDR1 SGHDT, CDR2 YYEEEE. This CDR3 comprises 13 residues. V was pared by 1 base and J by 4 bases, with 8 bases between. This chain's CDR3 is CASSLPSIETQYF. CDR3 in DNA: TGTGCCAGCAGCTTGCCCTCCATAGAGACCCAGTACTTC.

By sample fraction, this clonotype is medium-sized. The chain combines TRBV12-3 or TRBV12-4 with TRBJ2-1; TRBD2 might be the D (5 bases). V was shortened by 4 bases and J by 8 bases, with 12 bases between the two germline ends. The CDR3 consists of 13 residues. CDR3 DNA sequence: TGTGCCAGCAGTTGGGGATTTAGCGATGAGCAGTTCTTC. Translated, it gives CASSWGFSDEQFF.

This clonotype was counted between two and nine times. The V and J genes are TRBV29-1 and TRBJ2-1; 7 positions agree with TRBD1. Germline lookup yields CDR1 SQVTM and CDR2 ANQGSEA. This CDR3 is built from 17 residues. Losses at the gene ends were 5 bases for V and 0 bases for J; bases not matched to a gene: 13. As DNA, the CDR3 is TGCAGCGTTTTCGCCCCTAGGACAGGTCACTCCTACAATGAGCAGTTCTTC. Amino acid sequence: CSVFAPRTGHSYNEQFF.

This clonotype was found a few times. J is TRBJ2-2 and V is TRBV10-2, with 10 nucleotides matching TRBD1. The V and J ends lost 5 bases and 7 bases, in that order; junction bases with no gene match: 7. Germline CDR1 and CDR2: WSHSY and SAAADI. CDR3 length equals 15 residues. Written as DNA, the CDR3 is TGCGCCAGCAGTCGACAGGGGGCGAGGGTCGGGGAGCTGTTTTTT. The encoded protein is CASSRQGARVGELFF.

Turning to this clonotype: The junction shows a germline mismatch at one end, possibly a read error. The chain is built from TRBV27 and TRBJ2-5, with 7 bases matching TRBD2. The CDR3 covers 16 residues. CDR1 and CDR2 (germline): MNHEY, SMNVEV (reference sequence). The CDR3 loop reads CASSLILAKGPKTQYF. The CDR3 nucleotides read TGTGCTAGCAGTCTAATACTAGCGAAGGGGCCGAAGACCCAGTACTTC.

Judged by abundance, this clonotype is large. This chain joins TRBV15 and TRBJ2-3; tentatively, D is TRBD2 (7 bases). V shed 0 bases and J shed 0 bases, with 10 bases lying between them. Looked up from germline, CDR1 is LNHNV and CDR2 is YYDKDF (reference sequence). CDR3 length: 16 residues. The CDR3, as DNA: TGTGCCACCAGCAGAGATCCGGGGGGCAGCACAGATACGCAGTATTTT. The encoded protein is CATSRDPGGSTDTQYF.

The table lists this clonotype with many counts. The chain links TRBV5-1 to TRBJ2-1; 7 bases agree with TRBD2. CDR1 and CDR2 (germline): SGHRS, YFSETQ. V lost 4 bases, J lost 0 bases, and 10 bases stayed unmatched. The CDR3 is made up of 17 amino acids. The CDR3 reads CASSHTMSGGSYNEQFF. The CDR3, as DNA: TGCGCCAGCAGCCATACGATGTCGGGGGGCTCCTACAATGAGCAGTTCTTC.

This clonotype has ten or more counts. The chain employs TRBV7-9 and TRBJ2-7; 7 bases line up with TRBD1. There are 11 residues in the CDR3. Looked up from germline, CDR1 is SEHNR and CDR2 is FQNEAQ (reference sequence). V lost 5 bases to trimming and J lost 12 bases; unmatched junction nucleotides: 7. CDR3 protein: CASSRQGRPYF. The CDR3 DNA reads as TGTGCCAGCAGCCGACAGGGTCGTCCGTACTTC.

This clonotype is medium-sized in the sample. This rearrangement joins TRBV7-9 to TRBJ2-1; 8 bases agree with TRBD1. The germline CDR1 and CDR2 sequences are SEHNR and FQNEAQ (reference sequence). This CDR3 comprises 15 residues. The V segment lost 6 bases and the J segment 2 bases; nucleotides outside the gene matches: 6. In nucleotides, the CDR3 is TGTGCCAGCAGACATAGGACAGGGACCTACAATGAGCAGTTCTTC. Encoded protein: CASRHRTGTYNEQFF.

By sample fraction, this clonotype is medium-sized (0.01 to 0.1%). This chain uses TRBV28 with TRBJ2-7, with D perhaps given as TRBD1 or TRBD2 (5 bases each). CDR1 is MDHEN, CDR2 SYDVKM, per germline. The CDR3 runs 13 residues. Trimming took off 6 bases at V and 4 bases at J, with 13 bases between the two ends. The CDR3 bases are TGTGCCAGCAGGAGAAGTGGGGGATACGAGCAGTACGTC. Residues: CASRRSGGYEQYV.

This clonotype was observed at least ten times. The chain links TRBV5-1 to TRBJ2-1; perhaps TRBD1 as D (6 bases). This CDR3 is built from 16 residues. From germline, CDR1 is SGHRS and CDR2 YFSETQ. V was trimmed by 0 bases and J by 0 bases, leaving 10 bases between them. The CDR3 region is CASSLEGDSSYNEQFF. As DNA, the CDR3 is TGCGCCAGCAGCTTGGAGGGGGATAGCTCCTACAATGAGCAGTTCTTC.